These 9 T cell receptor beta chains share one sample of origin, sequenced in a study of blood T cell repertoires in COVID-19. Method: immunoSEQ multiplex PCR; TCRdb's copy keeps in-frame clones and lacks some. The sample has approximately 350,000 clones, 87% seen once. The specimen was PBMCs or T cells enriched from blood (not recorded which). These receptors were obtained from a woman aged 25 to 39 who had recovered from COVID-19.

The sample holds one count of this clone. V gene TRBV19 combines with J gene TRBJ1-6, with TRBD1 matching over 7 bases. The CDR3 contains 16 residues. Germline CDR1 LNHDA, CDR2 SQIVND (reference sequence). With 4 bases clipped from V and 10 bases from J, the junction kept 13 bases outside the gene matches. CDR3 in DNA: TGTGCCAGTAGTACCTGGGACAGAAGTAGAGGATCACCCCTCCACTTT. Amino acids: CASSTWDRSRGSPLHF.

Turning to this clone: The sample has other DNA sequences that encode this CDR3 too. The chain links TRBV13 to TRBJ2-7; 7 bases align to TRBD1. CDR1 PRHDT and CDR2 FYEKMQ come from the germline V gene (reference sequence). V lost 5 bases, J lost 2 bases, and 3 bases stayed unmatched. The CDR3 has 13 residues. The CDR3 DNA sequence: TGTGCCAGCAGCCTGGGGACAGCCTACGAGCAGTACTTC. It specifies CASSLGTAYEQYF.

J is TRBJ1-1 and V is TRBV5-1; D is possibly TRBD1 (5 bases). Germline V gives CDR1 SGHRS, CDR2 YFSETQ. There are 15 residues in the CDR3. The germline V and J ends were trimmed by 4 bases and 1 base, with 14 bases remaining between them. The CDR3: CASSRTGGTNTEAFF. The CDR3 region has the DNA TGCGCCAGCAGCAGAACAGGAGGGACGAACACTGAAGCTTTCTTT.

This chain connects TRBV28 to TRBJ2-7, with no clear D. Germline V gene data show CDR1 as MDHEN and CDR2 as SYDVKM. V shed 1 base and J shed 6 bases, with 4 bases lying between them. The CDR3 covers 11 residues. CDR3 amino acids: CASSLSVEQYF. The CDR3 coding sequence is TGTGCCAGCAGTTTATCCGTCGAGCAGTACTTC.

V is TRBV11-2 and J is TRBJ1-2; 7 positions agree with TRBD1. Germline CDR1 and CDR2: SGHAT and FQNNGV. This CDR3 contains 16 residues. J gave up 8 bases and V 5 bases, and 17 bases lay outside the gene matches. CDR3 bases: TGTGCCAGCAGCCTCGCCCCTACAGGGGAAGGAAAAGGCTACACCTTC. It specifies CASSLAPTGEGKGYTF.

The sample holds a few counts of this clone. CDR3 in amino acids: CASSQRASYGYTF. CDR3 sequence (DNA): TGTGCCAGCAGTCAAAGAGCTTCCTATGGCTACACCTTC. The rearrangement joins TRBV6-2 or TRBV6-3 to TRBJ1-2; no definite D call. Trimming cost V 5 bases and J 4 bases, with 11 bases left between them. In germline, CDR1 is MNHEY, CDR2 SVGEGT. This CDR3 spans 13 amino acids.

As DNA, the CDR3 is TGTGCCAGTAGTATATCCGGGACAGGGGCCTACGAGCAGTACTTC. Protein: CASSISGTGAYEQYF. The J gene is TRBJ2-7, the V gene TRBV19; 10 bases are a match to TRBD1. The ends lost 2 bases at V and 2 bases at J; junction bases unmatched: 3. CDR3 length equals 15 residues. Germline V gene data show CDR1 as LNHDA and CDR2 as SQIVND (reference sequence).

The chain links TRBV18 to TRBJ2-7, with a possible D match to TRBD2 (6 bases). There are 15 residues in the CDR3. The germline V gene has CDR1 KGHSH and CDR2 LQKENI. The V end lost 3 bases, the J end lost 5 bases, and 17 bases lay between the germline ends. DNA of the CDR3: TGTGCCAGCTCACCGCCGGGACTTGGATGGAACGAGCAGTACTTC. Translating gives CASSPPGLGWNEQYF.

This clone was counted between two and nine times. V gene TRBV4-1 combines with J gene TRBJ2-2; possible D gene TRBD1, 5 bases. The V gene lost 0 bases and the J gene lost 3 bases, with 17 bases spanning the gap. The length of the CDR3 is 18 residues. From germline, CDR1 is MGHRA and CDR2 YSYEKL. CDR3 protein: CASSQEDGVRADTGELFF. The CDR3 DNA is TGCGCCAGCAGCCAAGAAGATGGAGTCAGGGCTGACACCGGGGAGCTGTTTTTT.